This T cell receptor (beta chain) was found in a study of OX40 agonist ivuxolimab in advanced cancers. Findings and caveats of the study: Also showing low normalized T-cell clonal expansion were some of the nonresponders.

A remark on this clone: Antigen specificity is unknown.

Profiled with immunoSEQ multiplex PCR; TCRdb holds only in-frame clones, not every one. The sample yields tens of thousands of clones, approximately 73% seen once. The sample in question was CD4+ or CD8+ T cells sorted from blood, obtained in a trial of the OX40 agonist ivuxolimab. The origin of this receptor is an adult with an advanced solid tumor such as melanoma, head and neck, liver or kidney cancer.

CDR3 sequence (DNA): TGCGCCAGCAGCCAAGTTGGTAGCGGGGGGGCGCGAAAAACTTACAATGAGCAGTTCTTC. Its protein is CASSQVGSGGARKTYNEQFF. The chain employs TRBV4-1 and TRBJ2-1; the match to TRBD2 covers 11 bases. CDR1 is MGHRA and CDR2 is YSYEKL in the germline V gene. Trimming removed 1 base from V and 4 bases from J; junction bases left unmatched: 15. The CDR3 runs 20 residues.